One sample yielded the 26 T cell receptor beta chains listed below, sequenced in a study of blood T cell repertoires in COVID-19. Generated by immunoSEQ multiplex PCR, the TCRdb table keeps only in-frame clones and is missing some. The sample has some 390,000 clones; 85% to 90% are singletons. The sequencing sample was made of PBMCs or T cells enriched from blood (not recorded which). These receptors were taken from a woman aged 25-40 years who had recovered from COVID-19.

This clone was counted between two and nine times. Other DNA sequences in this sample translate to the same CDR3. The J gene is TRBJ2-7, the V gene TRBV5-1; 7 nucleotides agree with TRBD2. The CDR3 runs to 13 residues. The ends lost 0 bases at V and 4 bases at J; junction bases unmatched: 1. Germline V gives CDR1 SGHRS, CDR2 YFSETQ. The DNA for the CDR3 is TGCGCCAGCAGCTTGGTGCGGGGGTACGAGCAGTACTTC. It is translated as CASSLVRGYEQYF.

The CDR3 DNA sequence: TGTGCCAGCAGTGGGCTAGCGGGAAGGAATGAGCAGTTCTTC. Its translation is CASSGLAGRNEQFF. V gene TRBV25-1 combines with J gene TRBJ2-1, with 9 bases that match TRBD2. Per germline, CDR1 MGHDK and CDR2 SYGVNS. V shed 4 bases and J 7 bases; nucleotides not matched to a gene: 5. The CDR3 extends over 14 amino acids. Using reference TRBV25-1 and TRBJ2-1 for the parts outside the CDR3, the full variable domain is EADIYQTPRYLVIGTGKKITLECSQTMGHDKMYWYQQDPGMELHLIHYSYGVNSTEKGDLSSESTVSRIRTEHFPLTLESARPSHTSQYLCASSGLAGRNEQFFGPGTRLTVL.

The V gene is TRBV5-1, the J gene TRBJ1-2; TRBD1 agrees at 7 bases. CDR1 is SGHRS and CDR2 is YFSETQ in the germline V gene. The V gene end was trimmed by 5 bases and the J gene end by 5 bases; junction bases not matched to a gene: 9. The CDR3 is 14 residues long. This CDR3 reads CASRLAQGEYGYTF. CDR3 bases: TGCGCCAGCAGATTAGCTCAGGGGGAGTATGGCTACACCTTC. Combining the CDR3 with reference TRBV5-1 and TRBJ1-2 gives the whole variable domain KAGVTQTPRYLIKTRGQQVTLSCSPISGHRSVSWYQQTPGQGLQFLFEYFSETQRNKGNFPGRFSGRQFSNSRSEMNVSTLELGDSALYLCASRLAQGEYGYTFGSGTRLTVV.

The rearrangement joins TRBV18 to TRBJ2-7; 7 nucleotides agree with TRBD2. V was pared by 5 bases and J by 4 bases, with 5 bases of the junction left unmatched. The CDR3 length is 13 residues. In germline, CDR1 is KGHSH, CDR2 LQKENI. Here the CDR3 DNA reads TGTGCCAGCTCATTGTCTAGCGGATACGAGCAGTACTTC. Residues: CASSLSSGYEQYF. Filled out from reference TRBV18 and TRBJ2-7, the complete variable domain reads NAGVMQNPRHLVRRRGQEARLRCSPMKGHSHVYWYRQLPEEGLKFMVYLQKENIIDESGMPKERFSAEFPKEGPSILRIQQVVRGDSAAYFCASSLSSGYEQYFGPGTRLTVT.

The gene calls are TRBV10-3 and TRBJ1-3; TRBD1 might be the D (5 bases). The length of the CDR3 is 14 residues. Deletions cut 9 bases from V and 0 bases from J, with 12 bases between. The germline V gene encodes CDR1 ENHRY and CDR2 SYGVKD. The CDR3 DNA reads as TGTGCCATATCCGGACAAGTCTCTGGAAACACCATATATTTT. Translating gives CAISGQVSGNTIYF.

The V and J genes are TRBV24-1 and TRBJ1-1, with 8 bases identical to TRBD1. This CDR3 has 12 amino acids. Germline loops: CDR1 KGHDR, CDR2 SFDVKD. V shed 4 bases and J 11 bases; nucleotides not matched to a gene: 5. The CDR3 coding sequence is TGTGCCACCAGTGAGGGGACAGGTATTGCTTTCTTT. As protein: CATSEGTGIAFF.

The J gene is TRBJ1-2, the V gene TRBV6-5; perhaps TRBD1 as D (5 bases). The CDR3 sequence is 14 residues long. CDR1 is MNHEY, CDR2 SVGAGI, per germline. Trimming stripped 5 bases from V and 2 bases from J, with 12 bases between. This chain's CDR3 is CASSLGGVNYGYTF. The CDR3 DNA reads TGTGCCAGCAGTCTTGGGGGGGTCAACTATGGCTACACCTTC.

The rearrangement joins TRBV24-1 to TRBJ1-1; 9 bases agree with TRBD1. Germline CDR1 reads KGHDR; CDR2 reads SFDVKD. The CDR3 has 14 residues. J gave up 2 bases and V 9 bases, and 6 bases lay outside the gene matches. The CDR3 sequence: CATQPGQGNTEAFF. The CDR3 DNA is TGTGCCACCCAACCGGGACAGGGTAACACTGAAGCTTTCTTT.

The CDR3 loop reads CALKGGGTEAFF. CDR3 nucleotides: TGTGCCCTCAAGGGAGGGGGCACTGAAGCTTTCTTT. J is TRBJ1-1 and V is TRBV7-9; D is perhaps TRBD1 (6 bases). The CDR3 length is 12 residues. Germline loops: CDR1 SEHNR, CDR2 FQNEAQ (reference sequence). The V end was cut by 11 bases, the J end by 4 bases, with 14 bases between.

The CDR3 DNA is TGTGCCAGCAGTTTTGGGACTGCTGTAATTGGCTACACCTTC. This codes for CASSFGTAVIGYTF. The J gene is TRBJ1-2, the V gene TRBV28, with TRBD1 as a possible D gene (5 bases). Germline V CDR1 and CDR2: MDHEN, SYDVKM. The CDR3 has 14 residues. V was shortened by 3 bases and J by 7 bases, with 15 bases between the two germline ends.

The chain links TRBV30 to TRBJ2-7; 8 bases match TRBD1. CDR1 GTSNPN and CDR2 SVGIG come from the germline V gene (reference sequence). The CDR3 contains 17 residues. J lost 2 bases, V lost 0 bases, and 12 bases had no gene match. The CDR3 reads CAWSVMLYWDRPYEQYF. Here the CDR3 DNA reads TGTGCCTGGAGTGTCATGTTGTATTGGGACAGGCCCTACGAGCAGTACTTC.

The genes are TRBV10-3 and TRBJ1-6; D gene unclear. Germline loops: CDR1 ENHRY, CDR2 SYGVKD. The CDR3 extends over 14 amino acids. Deletions cut 0 bases from V and 7 bases from J, with 7 bases between. This CDR3 is CAISESGDNSPLHF. In DNA form, the CDR3 reads TGTGCCATCAGTGAGTCTGGAGACAATTCACCCCTCCACTTT.

This clone was detected only once. This chain uses TRBV7-9 with TRBJ1-1, with a possible D match to TRBD1 (5 bases). CDR1 is SEHNR, CDR2 FQNEAQ, per germline (reference sequence). Trimming cost V 5 bases and J 10 bases, with 23 bases left between them. This CDR3 has 15 amino acids. The CDR3 DNA follows: TGTGCCAGCAGCCATTTACGACAGCCCCCATCTAGAGCTTTCTTT. Translated: CASSHLRQPPSRAFF.

For the CDR3, the DNA is TGTGCCAGCAGCATAGCTATGAACACTGAAGCTTTCTTT. It codes for CASSIAMNTEAFF. This chain links TRBV12-3 or TRBV12-4 with TRBJ1-1; D is unclear. The CDR3 contains 13 residues. Trimming took 6 bases from V and 0 from J, leaving 8 bases between them.

The chain links TRBV7-3 to TRBJ2-1, with TRBD2 identical over 8 bases. Germline-derived CDR1 and CDR2 are SGHTA and FQGTGA. The CDR3 runs 15 residues. The V segment lost 5 bases and the J segment 2 bases; nucleotides outside the gene matches: 5. The CDR3 here is CASSQLAGPYNEQFF. The DNA for the CDR3 is TGTGCCAGCAGCCAGCTAGCGGGCCCCTACAATGAGCAGTTCTTC. Based on the CDR3 plus reference TRBV7-3 and TRBJ2-1, the full variable domain is GAGVSQTPSNKVTEKGKYVELRCDPISGHTALYWYRQSLGQGPEFLIYFQGTGAADDSGLPNDRFFAVRPEGSVSTLKIQRTERGDSAVYLCASSQLAGPYNEQFFGPGTRLTVL.

The gene calls are TRBV24-1 and TRBJ2-5; 7 bases are shared with TRBD1. With 3 bases clipped from V and 3 bases from J, the junction kept 3 bases outside the gene matches. CDR3 length equals 14 residues. The germline V gene encodes CDR1 KGHDR and CDR2 SFDVKD. The CDR3 spells CATSDGTAEETQYF. The CDR3 DNA follows: TGTGCCACCAGTGATGGGACAGCCGAAGAGACCCAGTACTTC.

The count of this clone is one. The chain recombines TRBV12-5 with TRBJ2-7; 11 nucleotides align to TRBD2. Germline CDR1 LGHNT, CDR2 FRNRAP. The V and J ends lost 6 bases and 2 bases, in that order; junction bases with no gene match: 6. The CDR3 totals 15 residues. This chain's CDR3 is CASGPGTSGPYEQYF. The CDR3 DNA reads as TGTGCTAGTGGCCCCGGGACTAGCGGCCCCTACGAGCAGTACTTC.

As for this clone: Other DNA sequences in the same sample also yield this CDR3. V and J are TRBV7-9 and TRBJ1-2; D gene unclear. Germline V gene sequence: CDR1 SEHNR, CDR2 FQNEAQ (reference sequence). The CDR3 is 11 amino acids. V was clipped by 4 bases and J by 2 bases, with 2 bases between them. DNA of the CDR3: TGTGCCAGCAGCTCAAACTATGGCTACACCTTC. As protein: CASSSNYGYTF.

The count of this clone is one. The genes are TRBV7-6 and TRBJ1-1, with D possibly TRBD1 on 5 matching bases. This CDR3 spans 13 amino acids. V was shortened by 4 bases and J by 5 bases, with 11 bases between the two germline ends. CDR1 is SGHVS, CDR2 FNYEAQ, per germline. The chain's CDR3 is CASSSQGATEAFF. The CDR3 DNA follows: TGTGCCAGCAGCTCTCAGGGTGCGACTGAAGCTTTCTTT.

The chain carries TRBV30 and TRBJ1-2; D is ambiguous. The V gene's germline CDR1 is GTSNPN and CDR2 SVGIG (reference sequence). Trimming took 1 base from V and 4 from J, leaving 16 bases between them. The CDR3 covers 15 residues. The CDR3 nucleotides are TGTGCCTGGAGTGCCTCGGGGTCCGGCGGCTATGGCTACACCTTC. It yields the protein CAWSASGSGGYGYTF.

The gene calls are TRBV5-1 and TRBJ2-1; TRBD1 aligns across 7 bases. Germline V gene sequence: CDR1 SGHRS, CDR2 YFSETQ. V lost 6 bases and J lost 8; bases outside the gene matches: 14. The CDR3 covers 15 residues. The CDR3 sequence: CASKIRDSHSYEQFF. The CDR3 DNA sequence: TGCGCCAGCAAGATCAGGGACAGTCATTCGTATGAGCAGTTCTTC.

This chain joins TRBV25-1 and TRBJ2-5; D may be TRBD2 (5 bases). The germline CDR1 and CDR2 sequences are MGHDK and SYGVNS. This CDR3 has 14 residues. The germline V and J ends were trimmed by 0 bases and 10 bases, with 15 bases remaining between them. The CDR3 nucleotides are TGTGCCAGCAGTGAATATTTCTCCGGGGATGGCCAGTACTTC. The encoded protein is CASSEYFSGDGQYF.

This clone was seen a few times. V is TRBV11-3 and J is TRBJ2-7, with 12 bases that match TRBD2. This CDR3 is 13 amino acids long. Germline assignment: CDR1 SGHNT and CDR2 YENEEA. The V gene end was trimmed by 6 bases and the J gene end by 7 bases; junction bases not matched to a gene: 4. This chain's CDR3 is CASSITSGREQYF. For the CDR3, the DNA is TGTGCCAGCAGTATAACTAGCGGGAGGGAGCAGTACTTC.

The CDR3 protein is CASSLLAGGYTF. CDR3 DNA sequence: TGTGCCAGCAGCTTATTAGCGGGTGGCTACACCTTC. This chain links TRBV7-3 with TRBJ1-2; unclear D gene. Trimming pared 2 bases from V and 7 bases from J, leaving 8 bases between. Germline V gene sequence: CDR1 SGHTA, CDR2 FQGTGA. The CDR3 is 12 residues long. Based on the CDR3 plus reference TRBV7-3 and TRBJ1-2, the full variable domain is GAGVSQTPSNKVTEKGKYVELRCDPISGHTALYWYRQSLGQGPEFLIYFQGTGAADDSGLPNDRFFAVRPEGSVSTLKIQRTERGDSAVYLCASSLLAGGYTFGSGTRLTVV.

The CDR3, as DNA: TGTGCCTGGAAATACAGCATTAATGAAAAACTGTTTTTT. This translates into CAWKYSINEKLFF. This chain uses TRBV30 with TRBJ1-4; D call uncertain. The length of the CDR3 is 13 residues. Trimming took 4 bases from V and 4 from J, leaving 10 bases between them. Per the germline V gene, CDR1 is GTSNPN and CDR2 is SVGIG (reference sequence). Supplemented by reference TRBV30 and TRBJ1-4, the full variable domain reads SQTIHQWPATLVQPVGSPLSLECTVEGTSNPNLYWYRQAAGRGLQLLFYSVGIGQISSEVPQNLSASRPQDRQFILSSKKLLLSDSGFYLCAWKYSINEKLFFGSGTQLSVL.

The chain links TRBV19 to TRBJ2-3; 8 positions match TRBD1. This CDR3 is 13 amino acids long. J gave up 8 bases and V 7 bases, and 8 bases lay outside the gene matches. In germline, CDR1 is LNHDA, CDR2 SQIVND (reference sequence). The DNA of the CDR3 is TGTGCCAGTACGGGACAGGCTCCTGGTACGCAGTATTTT. This encodes CASTGQAPGTQYF. Using reference TRBV19 and TRBJ2-3 for the parts outside the CDR3, the full variable domain is DGGITQSPKYLFRKEGQNVTLSCEQNLNHDAMYWYRQDPGQGLRLIYYSQIVNDFQKGDIAEGYSVSREKKESFPLTVTSAQKNPTAFYLCASTGQAPGTQYFGPGTRLTVL.